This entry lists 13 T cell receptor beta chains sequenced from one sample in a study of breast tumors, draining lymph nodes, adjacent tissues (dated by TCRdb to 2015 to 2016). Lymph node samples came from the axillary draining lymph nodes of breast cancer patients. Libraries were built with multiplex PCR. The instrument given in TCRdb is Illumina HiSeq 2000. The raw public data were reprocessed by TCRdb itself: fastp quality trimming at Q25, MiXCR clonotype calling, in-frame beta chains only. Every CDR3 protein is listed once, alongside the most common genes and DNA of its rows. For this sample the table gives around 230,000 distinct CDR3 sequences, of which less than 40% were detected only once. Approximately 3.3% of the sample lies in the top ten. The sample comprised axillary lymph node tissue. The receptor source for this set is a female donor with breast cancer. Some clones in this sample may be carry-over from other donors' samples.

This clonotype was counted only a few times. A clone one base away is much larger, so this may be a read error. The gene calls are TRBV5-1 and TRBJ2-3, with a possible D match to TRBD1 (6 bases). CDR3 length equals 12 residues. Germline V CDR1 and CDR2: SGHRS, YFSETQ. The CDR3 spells CASSLLGGTHYF. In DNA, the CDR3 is TGCGCCAGCAGCCTCCTTGGGGGCACGCACTATTTT.

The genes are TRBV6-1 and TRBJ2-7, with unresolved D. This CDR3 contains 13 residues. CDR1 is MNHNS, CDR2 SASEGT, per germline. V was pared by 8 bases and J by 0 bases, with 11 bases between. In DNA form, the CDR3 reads TGTGCCAGCGAAAGCAGGAGCTCCTACGAGCAGTACTTC. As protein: CASESRSSYEQYF.

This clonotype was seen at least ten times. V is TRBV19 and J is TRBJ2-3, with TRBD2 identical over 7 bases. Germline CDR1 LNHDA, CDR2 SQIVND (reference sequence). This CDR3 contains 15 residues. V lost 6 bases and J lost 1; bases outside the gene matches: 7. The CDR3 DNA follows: TGTGCCAGTAGCGCCCCCAGCGGGGGCACAGATACGCAGTATTTT. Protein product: CASSAPSGGTDTQYF.

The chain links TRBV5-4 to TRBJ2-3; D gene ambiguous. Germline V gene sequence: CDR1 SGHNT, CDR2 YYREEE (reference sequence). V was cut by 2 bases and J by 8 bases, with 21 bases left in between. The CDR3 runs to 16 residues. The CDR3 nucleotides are TGTGCCAGCAGCTTCCGACCAAACCTCCGGGCAGGTACGCAGTATTTT. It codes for CASSFRPNLRAGTQYF. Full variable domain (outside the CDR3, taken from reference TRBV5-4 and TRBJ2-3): ETGVTQSPTHLIKTRGQQVTLRCSSQSGHNTVSWYQQALGQGPQFIFQYYREEENGRGNFPPRFSGLQFPNYSSELNVNALELDDSALYLCASSFRPNLRAGTQYFGPGTRLTVL.

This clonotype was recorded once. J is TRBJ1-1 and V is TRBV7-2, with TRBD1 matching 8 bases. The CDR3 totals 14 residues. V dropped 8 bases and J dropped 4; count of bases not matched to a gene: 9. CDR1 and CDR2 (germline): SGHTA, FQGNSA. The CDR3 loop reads CASSTTGVSTEAFF. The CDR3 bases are TGTGCCAGCTCAACGACAGGGGTTAGCACTGAAGCTTTCTTT.

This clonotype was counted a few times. The CDR3 sequence is CASSSLGHRPLHF. The CDR3 DNA sequence: TGTGCCAGCAGCTCGTTGGGACACCGACCACTCCACTTT. The chain links TRBV7-9 to TRBJ1-6; tentatively, D is TRBD1 (6 bases). Germline V gene sequence: CDR1 SEHNR, CDR2 FQNEAQ (reference sequence). V dropped 4 bases and J dropped 16 bases, with 17 bases sitting between them. CDR3 size: 13 residues.

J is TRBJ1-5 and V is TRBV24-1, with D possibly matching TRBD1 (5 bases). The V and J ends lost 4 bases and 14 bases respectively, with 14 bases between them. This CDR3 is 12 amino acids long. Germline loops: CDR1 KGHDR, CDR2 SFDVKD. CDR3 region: CATSESERDEHF. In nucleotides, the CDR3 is TGTGCCACCAGTGAATCTGAAAGGGACGAGCATTTT.

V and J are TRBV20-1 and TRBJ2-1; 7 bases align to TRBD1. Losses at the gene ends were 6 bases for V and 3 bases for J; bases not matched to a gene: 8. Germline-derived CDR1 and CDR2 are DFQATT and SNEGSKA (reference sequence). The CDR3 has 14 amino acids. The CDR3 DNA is TGCAGTGCCCAGACAGGGATAAGCTACAATGAGCAGTTCTTC. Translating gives CSAQTGISYNEQFF.

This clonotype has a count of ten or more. The CDR3 bases are TGCAGTGCTGTCGGGGACAATGAGCAGTTCTTC. Protein product: CSAVGDNEQFF. The chain uses TRBV20-1 and TRBJ2-1; D may be TRBD2 (5 bases). CDR3 size: 11 residues. Trimming removed 5 bases at V and 5 bases at J, with 7 bases between. The germline V gene has CDR1 DFQATT and CDR2 SNEGSKA (reference sequence).

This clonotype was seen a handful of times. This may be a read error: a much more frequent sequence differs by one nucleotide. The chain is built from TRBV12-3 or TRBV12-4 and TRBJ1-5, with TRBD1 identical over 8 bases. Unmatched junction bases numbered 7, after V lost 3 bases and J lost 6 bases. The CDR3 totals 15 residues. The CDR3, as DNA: TGTGCCAGCAGTTTCGTTGCAGGGGGCGGTCAGCCCCAGCATTTT. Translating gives CASSFVAGGGQPQHF.

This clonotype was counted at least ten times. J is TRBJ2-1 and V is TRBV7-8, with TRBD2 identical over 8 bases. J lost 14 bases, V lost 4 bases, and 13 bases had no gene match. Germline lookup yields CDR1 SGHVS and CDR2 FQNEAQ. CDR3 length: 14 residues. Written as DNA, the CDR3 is TGTGCCAGCAGCTCCCGGGAGCGGGGGAGTGTGAAGTTCTTC. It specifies CASSSRERGSVKFF.

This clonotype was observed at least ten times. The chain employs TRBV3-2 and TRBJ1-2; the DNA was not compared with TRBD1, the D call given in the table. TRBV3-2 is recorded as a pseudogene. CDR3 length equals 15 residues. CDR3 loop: CASPPGSRTNYGYTF. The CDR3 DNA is TGTGCCAGCCCCCCTGGGAGCAGGACTAACTATGGCTACACCTTC.

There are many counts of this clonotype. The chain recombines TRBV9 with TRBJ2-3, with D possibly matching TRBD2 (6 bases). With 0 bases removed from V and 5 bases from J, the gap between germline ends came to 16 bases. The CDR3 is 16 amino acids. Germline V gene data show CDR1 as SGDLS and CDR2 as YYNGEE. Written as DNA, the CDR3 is TGTGCCAGCAGCGTAGCGACGGGAGTCGGTATAGATACGCAGTATTTT. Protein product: CASSVATGVGIDTQYF.